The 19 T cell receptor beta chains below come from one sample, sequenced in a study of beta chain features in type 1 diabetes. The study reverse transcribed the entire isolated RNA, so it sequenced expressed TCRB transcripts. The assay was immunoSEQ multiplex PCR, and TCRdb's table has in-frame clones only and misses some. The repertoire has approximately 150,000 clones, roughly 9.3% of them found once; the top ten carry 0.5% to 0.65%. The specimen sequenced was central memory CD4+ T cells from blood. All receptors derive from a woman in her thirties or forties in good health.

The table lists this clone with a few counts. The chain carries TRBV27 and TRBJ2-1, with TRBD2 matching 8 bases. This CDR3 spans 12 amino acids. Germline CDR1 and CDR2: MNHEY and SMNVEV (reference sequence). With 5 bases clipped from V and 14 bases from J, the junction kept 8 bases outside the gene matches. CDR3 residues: CASSTSGLPEFF. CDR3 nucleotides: TGTGCCAGCAGTACTAGCGGCCTCCCCGAGTTCTTC.

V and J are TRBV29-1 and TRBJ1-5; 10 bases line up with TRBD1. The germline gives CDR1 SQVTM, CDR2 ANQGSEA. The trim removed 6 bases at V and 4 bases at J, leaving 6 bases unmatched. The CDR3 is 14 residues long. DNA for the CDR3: TGCAGCGTAGGCGACAGGGGGCCTAATCAGCCCCAGCATTTT. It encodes CSVGDRGPNQPQHF.

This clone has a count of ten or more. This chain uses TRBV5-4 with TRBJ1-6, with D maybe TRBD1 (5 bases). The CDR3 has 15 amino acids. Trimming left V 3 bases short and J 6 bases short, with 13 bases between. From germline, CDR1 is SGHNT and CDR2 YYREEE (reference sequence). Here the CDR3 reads CASSSAGPANSPLHF. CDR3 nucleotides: TGTGCCAGCAGCTCCGCAGGGCCTGCTAATTCACCCCTCCACTTT.

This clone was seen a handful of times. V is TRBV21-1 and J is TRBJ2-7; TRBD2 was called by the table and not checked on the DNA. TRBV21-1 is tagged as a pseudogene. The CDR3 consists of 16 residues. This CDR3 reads CASSKGEGPSIYEQYF. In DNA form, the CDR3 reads TGTGCCAGCAGCAAAGGCGAGGGCCCCTCCATCTACGAGCAGTACTTC.

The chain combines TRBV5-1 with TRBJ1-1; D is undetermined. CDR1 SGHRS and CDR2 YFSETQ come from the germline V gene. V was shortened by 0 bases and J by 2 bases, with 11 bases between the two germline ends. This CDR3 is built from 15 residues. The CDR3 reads CASSLAGAGNTEAFF. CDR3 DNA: TGCGCCAGCAGCTTGGCCGGCGCAGGAAACACTGAAGCTTTCTTT. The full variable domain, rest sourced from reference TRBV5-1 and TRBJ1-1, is KAGVTQTPRYLIKTRGQQVTLSCSPISGHRSVSWYQQTPGQGLQFLFEYFSETQRNKGNFPGRFSGRQFSNSRSEMNVSTLELGDSALYLCASSLAGAGNTEAFFGQGTRLTVV.

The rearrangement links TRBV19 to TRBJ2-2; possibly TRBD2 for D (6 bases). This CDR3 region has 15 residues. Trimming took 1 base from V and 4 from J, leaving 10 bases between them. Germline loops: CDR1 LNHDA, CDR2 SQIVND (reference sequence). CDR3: CASSIGGGLTGELFF. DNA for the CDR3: TGTGCCAGTAGTATAGGCGGAGGGCTCACCGGGGAGCTGTTTTTT.

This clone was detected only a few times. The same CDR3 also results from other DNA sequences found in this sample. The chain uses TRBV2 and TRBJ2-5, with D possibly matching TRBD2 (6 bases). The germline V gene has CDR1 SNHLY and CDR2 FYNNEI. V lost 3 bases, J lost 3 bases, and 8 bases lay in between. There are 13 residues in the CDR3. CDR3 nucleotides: TGTGCCAGCAGTGAGCGGGGAGAAGAGACCCAGTACTTC. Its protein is CASSERGEETQYF. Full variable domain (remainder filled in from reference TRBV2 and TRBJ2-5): EPEVTQTPSHQVTQMGQEVILRCVPISNHLYFYWYRQILGQKVEFLVSFYNNEISEKSEIFDDQFSVERPDGSNFTLKIRSTKLEDSAMYFCASSERGEETQYFGPGTRLLVL.

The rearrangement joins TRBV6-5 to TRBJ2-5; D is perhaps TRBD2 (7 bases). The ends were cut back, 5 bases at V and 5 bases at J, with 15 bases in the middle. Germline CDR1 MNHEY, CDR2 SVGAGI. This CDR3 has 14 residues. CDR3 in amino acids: CASSRRGGWETQYF. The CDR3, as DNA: TGTGCCAGCAGTCGCAGGGGAGGGTGGGAGACCCAGTACTTC.

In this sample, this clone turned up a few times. The CDR3 loop is CASRLSMNTEAFF. For the CDR3, the DNA is TGTGCCAGCAGACTTTCAATGAACACTGAAGCTTTCTTT. The chain employs TRBV10-3 and TRBJ1-1; D call uncertain. Trimming took 10 bases from V and 0 from J, leaving 12 bases between them. The CDR3 loop spans 13 amino acids. The germline V gene encodes CDR1 ENHRY and CDR2 SYGVKD.

The CDR3 spells CASKAGGTEAFF. In nucleotides, the CDR3 is TGCGCCAGCAAGGCAGGGGGCACTGAAGCTTTCTTT. The chain links TRBV10-2 to TRBJ1-1, with 7 bases fitting TRBD1. The V gene's germline CDR1 is WSHSY and CDR2 SAAADI. After removal of 7 bases from V and 4 bases from J, the junction contained 3 bases not matched to a gene. The CDR3 has 12 residues.

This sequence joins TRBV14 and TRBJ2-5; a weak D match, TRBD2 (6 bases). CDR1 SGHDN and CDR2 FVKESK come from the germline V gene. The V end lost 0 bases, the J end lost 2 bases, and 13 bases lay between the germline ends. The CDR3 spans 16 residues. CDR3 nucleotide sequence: TGTGCCAGCAGCCAAGACGCGGGGCTTAATCAAGAGACCCAGTACTTC. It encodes CASSQDAGLNQETQYF.

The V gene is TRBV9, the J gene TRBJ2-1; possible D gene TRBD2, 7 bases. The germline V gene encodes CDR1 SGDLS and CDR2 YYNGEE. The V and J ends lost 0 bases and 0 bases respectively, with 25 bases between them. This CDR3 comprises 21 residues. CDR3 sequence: CASSVAGDGGPFSSSYNEQFF. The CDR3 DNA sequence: TGTGCCAGCAGCGTAGCAGGTGACGGGGGGCCCTTCTCTAGCTCCTACAATGAGCAGTTCTTC.

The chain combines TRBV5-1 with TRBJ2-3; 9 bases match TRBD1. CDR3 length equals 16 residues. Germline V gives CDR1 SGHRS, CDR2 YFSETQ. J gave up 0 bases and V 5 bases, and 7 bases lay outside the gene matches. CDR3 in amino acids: CASSSDRGTSTDTQYF. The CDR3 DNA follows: TGCGCCAGCAGTTCGGACAGGGGAACTAGCACAGATACGCAGTATTTT.

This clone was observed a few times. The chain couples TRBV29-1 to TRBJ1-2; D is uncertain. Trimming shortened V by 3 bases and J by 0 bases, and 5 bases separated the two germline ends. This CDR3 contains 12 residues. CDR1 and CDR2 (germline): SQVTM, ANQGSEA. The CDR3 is CSVDPSNYGYTF. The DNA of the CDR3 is TGCAGCGTTGACCCCTCTAACTATGGCTACACCTTC.

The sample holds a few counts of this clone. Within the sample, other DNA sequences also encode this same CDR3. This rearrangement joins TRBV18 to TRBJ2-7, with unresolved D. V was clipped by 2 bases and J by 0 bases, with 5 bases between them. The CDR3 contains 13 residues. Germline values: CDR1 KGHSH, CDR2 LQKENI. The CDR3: CASSPGRSYEQYF. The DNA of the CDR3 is TGTGCCAGCTCACCAGGGCGCTCCTACGAGCAGTACTTC.

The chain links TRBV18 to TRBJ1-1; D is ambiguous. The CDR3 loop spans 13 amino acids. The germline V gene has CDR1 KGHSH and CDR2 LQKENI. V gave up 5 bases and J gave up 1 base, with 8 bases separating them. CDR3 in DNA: TGTGCCAGCTCAACCACACAGAACACTGAAGCTTTCTTT. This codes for CASSTTQNTEAFF.

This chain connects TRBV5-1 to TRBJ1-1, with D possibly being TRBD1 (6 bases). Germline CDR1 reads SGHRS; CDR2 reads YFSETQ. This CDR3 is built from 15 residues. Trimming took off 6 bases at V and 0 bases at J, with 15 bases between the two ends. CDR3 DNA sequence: TGCGCCAGCACCTCACTGGGGGCCCTGAACACTGAAGCTTTCTTT. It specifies CASTSLGALNTEAFF.

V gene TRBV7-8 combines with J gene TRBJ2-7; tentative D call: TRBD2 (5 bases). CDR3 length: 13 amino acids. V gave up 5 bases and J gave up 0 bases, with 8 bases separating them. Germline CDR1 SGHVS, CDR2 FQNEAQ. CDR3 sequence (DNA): TGTGCCAGCAGCCGAGGGAGCTCCTACGAGCAGTACTTC. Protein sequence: CASSRGSSYEQYF.

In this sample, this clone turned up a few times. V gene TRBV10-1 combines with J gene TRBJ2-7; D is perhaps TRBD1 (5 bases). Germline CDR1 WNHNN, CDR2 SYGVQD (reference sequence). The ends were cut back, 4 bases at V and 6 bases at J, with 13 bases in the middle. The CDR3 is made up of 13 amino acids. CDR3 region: CASSVDGQGEQYF. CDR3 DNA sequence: TGCGCCAGCAGTGTTGACGGACAAGGCGAGCAGTACTTC.